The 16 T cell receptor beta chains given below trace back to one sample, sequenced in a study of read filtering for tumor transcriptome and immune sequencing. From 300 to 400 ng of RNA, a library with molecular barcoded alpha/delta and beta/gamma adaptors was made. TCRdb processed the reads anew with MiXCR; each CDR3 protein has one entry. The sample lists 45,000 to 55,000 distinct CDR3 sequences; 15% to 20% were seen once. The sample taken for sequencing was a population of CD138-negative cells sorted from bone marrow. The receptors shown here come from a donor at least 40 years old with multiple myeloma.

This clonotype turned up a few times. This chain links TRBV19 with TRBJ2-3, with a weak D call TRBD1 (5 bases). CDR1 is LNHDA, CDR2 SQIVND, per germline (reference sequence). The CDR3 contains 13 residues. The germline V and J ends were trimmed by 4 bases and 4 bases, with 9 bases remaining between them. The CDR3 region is CASSTDSADTQYF. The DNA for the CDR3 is TGTGCCAGTAGTACCGACAGCGCAGATACGCAGTATTTT.

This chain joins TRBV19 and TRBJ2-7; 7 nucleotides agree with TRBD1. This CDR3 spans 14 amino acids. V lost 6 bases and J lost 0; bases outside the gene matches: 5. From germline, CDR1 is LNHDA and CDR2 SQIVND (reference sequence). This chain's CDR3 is CASRPGQFSYEQYF. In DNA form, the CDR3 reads TGTGCCAGTAGGCCGGGACAGTTCTCCTACGAGCAGTACTTC.

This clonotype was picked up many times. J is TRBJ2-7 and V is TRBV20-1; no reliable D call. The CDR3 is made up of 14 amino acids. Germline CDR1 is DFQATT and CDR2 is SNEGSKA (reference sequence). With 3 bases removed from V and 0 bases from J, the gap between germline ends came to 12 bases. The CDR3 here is CSARDPRSSYEQYF. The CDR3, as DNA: TGCAGTGCTAGGGACCCCAGGAGCTCCTACGAGCAGTACTTC.

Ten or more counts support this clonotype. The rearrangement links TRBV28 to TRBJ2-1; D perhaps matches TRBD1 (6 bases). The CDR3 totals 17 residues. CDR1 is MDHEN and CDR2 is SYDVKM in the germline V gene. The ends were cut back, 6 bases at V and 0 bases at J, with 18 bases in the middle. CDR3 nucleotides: TGTGCCAGCAGATCCTCCGTAGGGGGAAGCTCCTACAATGAGCAGTTCTTC. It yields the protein CASRSSVGGSSYNEQFF.

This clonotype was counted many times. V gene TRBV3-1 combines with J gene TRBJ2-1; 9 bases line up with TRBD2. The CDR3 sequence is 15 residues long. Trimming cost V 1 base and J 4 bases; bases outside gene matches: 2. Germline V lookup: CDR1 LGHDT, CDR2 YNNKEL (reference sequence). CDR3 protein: CASSQGLAEYNEQFF. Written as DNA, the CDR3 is TGTGCCAGCAGCCAAGGACTAGCGGAGTACAATGAGCAGTTCTTC.

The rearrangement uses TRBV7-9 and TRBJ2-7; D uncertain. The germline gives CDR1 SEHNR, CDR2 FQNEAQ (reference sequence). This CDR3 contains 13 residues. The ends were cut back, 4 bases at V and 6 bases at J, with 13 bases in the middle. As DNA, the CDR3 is TGTGCCAGCAGCTCCAGTGTTCCGGGCGAGCAGTACTTC. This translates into CASSSSVPGEQYF.

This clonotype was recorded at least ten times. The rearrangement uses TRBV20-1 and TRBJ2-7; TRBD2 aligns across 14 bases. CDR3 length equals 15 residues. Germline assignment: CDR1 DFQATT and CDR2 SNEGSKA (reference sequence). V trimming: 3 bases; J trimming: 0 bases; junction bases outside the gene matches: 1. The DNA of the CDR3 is TGCAGTGCTAGCGGGACTAGCGGGAGCTCCTACGAGCAGTACTTC. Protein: CSASGTSGSSYEQYF.

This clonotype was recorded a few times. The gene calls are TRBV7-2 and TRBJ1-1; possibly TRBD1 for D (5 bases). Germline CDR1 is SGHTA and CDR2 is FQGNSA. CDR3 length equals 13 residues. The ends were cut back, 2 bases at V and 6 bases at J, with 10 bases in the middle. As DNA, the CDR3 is TGTGCCAGCAGCTTAACCAGGGACGCTGAAGCTTTCTTT. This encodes CASSLTRDAEAFF. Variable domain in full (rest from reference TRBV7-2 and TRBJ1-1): GAGVSQSPSNKVTEKGKDVELRCDPISGHTALYWYRQSLGQGLEFLIYFQGNSAPDKSGLPSDRFSAERTGGSVSTLTIQRTQQEDSAVYLCASSLTRDAEAFFGQGTRLTVV.

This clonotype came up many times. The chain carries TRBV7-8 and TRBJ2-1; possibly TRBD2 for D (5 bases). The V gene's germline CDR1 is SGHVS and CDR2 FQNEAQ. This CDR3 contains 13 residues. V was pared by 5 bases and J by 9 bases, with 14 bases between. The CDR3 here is CASSISMGSEQFF. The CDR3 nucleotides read TGTGCCAGCAGCATAAGCATGGGGAGTGAGCAGTTCTTC.

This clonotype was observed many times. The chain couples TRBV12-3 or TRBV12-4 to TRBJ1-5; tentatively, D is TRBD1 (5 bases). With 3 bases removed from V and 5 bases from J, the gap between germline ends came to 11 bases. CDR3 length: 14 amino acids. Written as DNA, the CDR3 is TGTGCCAGCAGTTTCCAGGGCATTTATCAGCCCCAGCATTTT. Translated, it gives CASSFQGIYQPQHF.

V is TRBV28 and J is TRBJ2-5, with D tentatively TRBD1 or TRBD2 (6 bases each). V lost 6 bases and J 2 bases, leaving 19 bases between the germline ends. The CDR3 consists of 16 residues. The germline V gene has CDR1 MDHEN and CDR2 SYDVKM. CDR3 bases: TGTGCCAGCAGACCGGAGGGGGGCAGGGCTCAAGAGACCCAGTACTTC. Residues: CASRPEGGRAQETQYF.

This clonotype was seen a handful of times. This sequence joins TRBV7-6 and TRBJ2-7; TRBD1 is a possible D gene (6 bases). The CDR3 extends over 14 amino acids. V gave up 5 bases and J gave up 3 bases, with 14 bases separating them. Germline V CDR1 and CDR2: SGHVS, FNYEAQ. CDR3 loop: CASSMTGGNYEQYF. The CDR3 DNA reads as TGTGCCAGCAGCATGACAGGAGGCAACTACGAGCAGTACTTC.

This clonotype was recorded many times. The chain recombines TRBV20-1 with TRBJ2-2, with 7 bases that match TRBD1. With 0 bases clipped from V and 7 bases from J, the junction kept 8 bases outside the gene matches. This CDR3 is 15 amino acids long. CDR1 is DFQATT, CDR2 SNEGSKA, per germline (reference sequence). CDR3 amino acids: CSARDPDRDGGELFF. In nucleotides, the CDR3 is TGCAGTGCTAGAGACCCCGACAGGGACGGCGGGGAGCTGTTTTTT.

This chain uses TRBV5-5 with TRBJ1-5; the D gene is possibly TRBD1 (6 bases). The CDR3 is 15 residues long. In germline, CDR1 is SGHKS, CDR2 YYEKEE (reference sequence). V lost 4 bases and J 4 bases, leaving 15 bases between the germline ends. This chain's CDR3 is CASSDGQLLNQPQHF. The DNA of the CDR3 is TGTGCCAGCAGCGATGGACAGTTATTAAATCAGCCCCAGCATTTT.

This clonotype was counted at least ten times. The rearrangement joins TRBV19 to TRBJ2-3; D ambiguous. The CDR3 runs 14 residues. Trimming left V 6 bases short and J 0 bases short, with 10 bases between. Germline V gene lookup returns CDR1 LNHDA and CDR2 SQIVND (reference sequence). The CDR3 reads CASSPVGSTDTQYF. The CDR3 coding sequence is TGTGCCAGTAGCCCTGTGGGTAGCACAGATACGCAGTATTTT.

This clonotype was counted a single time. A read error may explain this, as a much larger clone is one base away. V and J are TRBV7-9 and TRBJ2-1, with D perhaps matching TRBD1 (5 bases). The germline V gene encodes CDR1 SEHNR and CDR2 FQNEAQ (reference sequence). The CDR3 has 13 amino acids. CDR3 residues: CASGLFGASEQFF. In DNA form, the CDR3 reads TGTGCCAGCGGCTTATTTGGGGCCAGTGAGCAGTTCTTC.